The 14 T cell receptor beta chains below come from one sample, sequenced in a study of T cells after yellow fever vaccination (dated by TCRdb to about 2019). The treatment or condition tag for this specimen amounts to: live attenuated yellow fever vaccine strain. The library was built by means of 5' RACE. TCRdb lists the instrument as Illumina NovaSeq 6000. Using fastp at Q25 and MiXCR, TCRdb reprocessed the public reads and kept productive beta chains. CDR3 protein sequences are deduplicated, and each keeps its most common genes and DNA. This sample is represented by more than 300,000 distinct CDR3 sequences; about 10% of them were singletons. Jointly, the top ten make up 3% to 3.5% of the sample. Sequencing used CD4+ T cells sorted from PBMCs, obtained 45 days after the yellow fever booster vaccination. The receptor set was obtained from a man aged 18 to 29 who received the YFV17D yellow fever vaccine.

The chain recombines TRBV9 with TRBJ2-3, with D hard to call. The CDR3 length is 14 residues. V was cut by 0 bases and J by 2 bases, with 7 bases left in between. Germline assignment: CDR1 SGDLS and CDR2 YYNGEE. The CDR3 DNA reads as TGTGCCAGCAGCGTAGCGGCTCTCACAGATACGCAGTATTTT. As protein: CASSVAALTDTQYF.

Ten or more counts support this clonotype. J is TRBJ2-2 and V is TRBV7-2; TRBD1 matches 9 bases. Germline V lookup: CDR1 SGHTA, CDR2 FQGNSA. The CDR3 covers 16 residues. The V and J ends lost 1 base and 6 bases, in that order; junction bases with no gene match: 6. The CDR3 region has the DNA TGTGCCAGCAGCTTAGTGGCGGACAGGGGTTCCGGGGAGCTGTTTTTT. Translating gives CASSLVADRGSGELFF.

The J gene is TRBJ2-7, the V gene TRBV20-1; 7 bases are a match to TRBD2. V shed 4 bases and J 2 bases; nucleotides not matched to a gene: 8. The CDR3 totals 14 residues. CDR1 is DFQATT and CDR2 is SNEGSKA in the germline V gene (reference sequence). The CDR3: CSAISGTDPYEQYV. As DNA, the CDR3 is TGCAGTGCTATCAGCGGGACTGATCCCTACGAGCAGTACGTC.

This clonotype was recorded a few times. The CDR3 bases are TGTGCCAGCAGCAGACGACAGGGTCGTGGCTACACCTTC. As protein: CASSRRQGRGYTF. This chain connects TRBV7-2 to TRBJ1-2; TRBD1 agrees at 7 bases. Germline loops: CDR1 SGHTA, CDR2 FQGNSA. The CDR3 spans 13 residues. Unmatched junction bases numbered 7, after V lost 5 bases and J lost 7 bases. Full variable domain (missing parts from reference TRBV7-2 and TRBJ1-2): GAGVSQSPSNKVTEKGKDVELRCDPISGHTALYWYRQSLGQGLEFLIYFQGNSAPDKSGLPSDRFSAERTGGSVSTLTIQRTQQEDSAVYLCASSRRQGRGYTFGSGTRLTVV.

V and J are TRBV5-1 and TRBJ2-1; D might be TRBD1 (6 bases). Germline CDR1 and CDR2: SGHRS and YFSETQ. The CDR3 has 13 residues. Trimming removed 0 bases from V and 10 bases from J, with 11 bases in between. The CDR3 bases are TGCGCCAGCAGCTTGGGGGGGCCAGGGGAGCAGTTCTTC. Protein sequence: CASSLGGPGEQFF.

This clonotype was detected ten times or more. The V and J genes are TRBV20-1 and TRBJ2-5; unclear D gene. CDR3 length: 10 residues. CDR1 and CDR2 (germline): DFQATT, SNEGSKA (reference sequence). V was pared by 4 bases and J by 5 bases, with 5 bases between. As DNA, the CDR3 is TGCAGTGCTATTTTTGAGACCCAGTACTTC. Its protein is CSAIFETQYF.

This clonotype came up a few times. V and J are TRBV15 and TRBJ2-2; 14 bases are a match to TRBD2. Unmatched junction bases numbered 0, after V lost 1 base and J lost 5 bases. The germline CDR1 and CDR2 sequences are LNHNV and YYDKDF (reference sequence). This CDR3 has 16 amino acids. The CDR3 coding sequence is TGTGCCACCAGCAGAGGACTAGCGGGGGGGACCGGGGAGCTGTTTTTT. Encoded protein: CATSRGLAGGTGELFF.

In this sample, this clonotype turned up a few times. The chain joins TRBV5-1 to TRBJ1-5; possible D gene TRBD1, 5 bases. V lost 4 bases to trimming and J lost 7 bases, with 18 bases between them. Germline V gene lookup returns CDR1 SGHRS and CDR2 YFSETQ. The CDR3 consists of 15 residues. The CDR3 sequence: CASSLEGVGGQPQHF. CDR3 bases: TGCGCCAGCAGCCTGGAAGGGGTTGGAGGACAGCCCCAGCATTTT.

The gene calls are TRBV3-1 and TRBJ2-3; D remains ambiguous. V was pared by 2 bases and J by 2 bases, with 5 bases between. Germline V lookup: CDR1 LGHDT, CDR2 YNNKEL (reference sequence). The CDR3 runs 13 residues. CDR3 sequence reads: CASSQTYTDTQYF. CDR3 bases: TGTGCCAGCAGCCAAACTTACACAGATACGCAGTATTTT.

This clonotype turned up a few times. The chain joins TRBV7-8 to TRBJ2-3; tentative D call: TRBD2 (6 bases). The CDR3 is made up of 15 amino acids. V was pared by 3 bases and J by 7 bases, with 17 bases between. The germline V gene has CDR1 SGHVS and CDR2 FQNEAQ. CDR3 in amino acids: CASSFRSRRGNTQYF. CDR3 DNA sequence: TGTGCCAGCAGCTTTCGAAGCCGGAGGGGAAATACGCAGTATTTT.

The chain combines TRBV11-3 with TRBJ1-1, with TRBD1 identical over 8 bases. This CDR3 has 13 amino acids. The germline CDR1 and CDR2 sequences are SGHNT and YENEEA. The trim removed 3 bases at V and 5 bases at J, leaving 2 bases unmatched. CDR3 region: CASSFDRGTEAFF. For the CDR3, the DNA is TGTGCCAGCAGCTTCGACAGGGGTACTGAAGCTTTCTTT.

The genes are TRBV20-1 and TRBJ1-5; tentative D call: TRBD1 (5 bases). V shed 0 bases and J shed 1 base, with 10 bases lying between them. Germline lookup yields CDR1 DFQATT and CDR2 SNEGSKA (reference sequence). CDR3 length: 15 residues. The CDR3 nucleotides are TGCAGTGCTAGAGATCCGGGGGGAAGCAATCAGCCCCAGCATTTT. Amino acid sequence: CSARDPGGSNQPQHF.

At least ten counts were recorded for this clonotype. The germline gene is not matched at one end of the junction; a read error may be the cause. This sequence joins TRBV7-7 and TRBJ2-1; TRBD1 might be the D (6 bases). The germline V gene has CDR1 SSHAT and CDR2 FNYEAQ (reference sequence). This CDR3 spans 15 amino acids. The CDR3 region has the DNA TGTGCTAGCAGCTTAGTGGCAGGGGCCCGGGATGAGCAGTTCTTC. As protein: CASSLVAGARDEQFF.

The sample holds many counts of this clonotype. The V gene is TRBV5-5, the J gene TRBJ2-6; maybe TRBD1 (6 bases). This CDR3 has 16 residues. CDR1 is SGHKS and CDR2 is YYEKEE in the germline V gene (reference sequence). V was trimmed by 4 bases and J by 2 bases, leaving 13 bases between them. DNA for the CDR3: TGTGCCAGCAGCACGGGACATCGAGCTGGGGCCAACGTCCTGACTTTC. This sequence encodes CASSTGHRAGANVLTF. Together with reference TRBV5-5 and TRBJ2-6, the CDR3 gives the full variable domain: DAGVTQSPTHLIKTRGQQVTLRCSPISGHKSVSWYQQVLGQGPQFIFQYYEKEERGRGNFPDRFSARQFPNYSSELNVNALLLGDSALYLCASSTGHRAGANVLTFGAGSRLTVL.